What follows is one TCR beta chain and its context. Profiling relied on immunoSEQ multiplex PCR, and the TCRdb table lists in-frame clones only, not all of them. The sample records under 200,000 clones, 86% being singletons. The CDR3 runs to 15 residues. Trimming removed 6 bases at V and 1 base at J, with 13 bases between. Germline V CDR1 and CDR2: LNHDA, SQIVND (reference sequence). These data belong to a study of blood T cell repertoires in COVID-19. The sequencing input was peripheral blood. J is TRBJ1-5 and V is TRBV19; D unclear. This TCR derives from a woman at least 80 years old in a cohort sampled during active or convalescent COVID-19. CDR3 sequence: CASSSFGGSNQPQHF. The CDR3, as DNA: TGTGCCAGTAGCTCATTCGGCGGGAGCAATCAGCCCCAGCATTTT.